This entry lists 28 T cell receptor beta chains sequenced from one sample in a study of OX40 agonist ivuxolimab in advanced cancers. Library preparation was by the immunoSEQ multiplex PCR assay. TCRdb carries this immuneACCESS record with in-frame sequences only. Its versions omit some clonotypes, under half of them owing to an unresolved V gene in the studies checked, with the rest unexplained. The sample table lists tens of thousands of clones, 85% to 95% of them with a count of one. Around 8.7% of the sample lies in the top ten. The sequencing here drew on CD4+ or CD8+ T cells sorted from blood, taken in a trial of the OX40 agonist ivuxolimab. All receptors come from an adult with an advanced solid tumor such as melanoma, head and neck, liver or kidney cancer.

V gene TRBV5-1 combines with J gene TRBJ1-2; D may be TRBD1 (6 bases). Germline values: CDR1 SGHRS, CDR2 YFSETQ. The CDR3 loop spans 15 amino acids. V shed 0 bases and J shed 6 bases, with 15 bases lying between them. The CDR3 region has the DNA TGCGCCAGCAGCTTGGCCGGCCGCGGGGGCGATGGCTACACCTTC. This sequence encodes CASSLAGRGGDGYTF.

The CDR3 DNA follows: TGTGCCAGCAGGAGGGGGGGCGCGGGCACTGAAGCTTTCTTT. The encoded protein is CASRRGGAGTEAFF. The rearrangement joins TRBV2 to TRBJ1-1, with a possible D match to TRBD1 (6 bases). Trimming pared 6 bases from V and 4 bases from J, leaving 15 bases between. The length of the CDR3 is 14 residues. Germline assignment: CDR1 SNHLY and CDR2 FYNNEI.

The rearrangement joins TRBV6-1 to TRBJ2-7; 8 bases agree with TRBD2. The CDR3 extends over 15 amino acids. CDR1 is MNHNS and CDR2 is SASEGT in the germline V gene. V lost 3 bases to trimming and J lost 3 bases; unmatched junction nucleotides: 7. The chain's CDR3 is CASSDPGLGNYEQYF. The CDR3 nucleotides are TGTGCCAGCAGTGACCCGGGACTAGGGAACTACGAGCAGTACTTC.

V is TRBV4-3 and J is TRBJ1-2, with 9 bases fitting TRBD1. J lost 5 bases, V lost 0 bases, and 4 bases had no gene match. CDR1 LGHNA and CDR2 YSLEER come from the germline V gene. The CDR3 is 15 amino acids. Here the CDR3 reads CASSQDRGTGYGYTF. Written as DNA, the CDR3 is TGCGCCAGCAGCCAAGATCGGGGGACAGGGTATGGCTACACCTTC.

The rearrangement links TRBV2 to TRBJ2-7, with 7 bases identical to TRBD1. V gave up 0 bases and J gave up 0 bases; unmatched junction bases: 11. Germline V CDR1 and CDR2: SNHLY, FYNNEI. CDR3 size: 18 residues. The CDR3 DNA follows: TGTGCCAGCAGTGAAGCCGGTAAGGGGACAGCAATCTCCTACGAGCAGTACTTC. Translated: CASSEAGKGTAISYEQYF.

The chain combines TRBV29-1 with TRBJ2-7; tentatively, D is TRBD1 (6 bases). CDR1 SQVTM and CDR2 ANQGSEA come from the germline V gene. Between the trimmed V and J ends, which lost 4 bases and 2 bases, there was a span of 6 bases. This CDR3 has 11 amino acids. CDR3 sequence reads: CSVGQAYEQYF. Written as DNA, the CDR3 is TGCAGCGTTGGACAGGCCTACGAGCAGTACTTC.

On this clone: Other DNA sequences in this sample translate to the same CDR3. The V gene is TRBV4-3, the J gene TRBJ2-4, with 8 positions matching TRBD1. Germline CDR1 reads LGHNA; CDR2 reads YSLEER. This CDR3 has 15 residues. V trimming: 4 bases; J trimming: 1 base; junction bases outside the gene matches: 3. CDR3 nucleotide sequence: TGCGCCAGCAGCCTGACAGGGGATGCCAAAAACATTCAGTACTTC. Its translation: CASSLTGDAKNIQYF.

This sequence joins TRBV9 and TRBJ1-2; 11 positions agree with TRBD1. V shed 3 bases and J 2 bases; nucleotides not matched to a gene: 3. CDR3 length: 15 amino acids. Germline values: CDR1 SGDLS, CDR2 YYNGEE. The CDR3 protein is CASSDRTGGNYGYTF. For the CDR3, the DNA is TGTGCCAGCAGCGACCGGACAGGGGGCAACTATGGCTACACCTTC. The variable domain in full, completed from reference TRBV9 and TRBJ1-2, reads DSGVTQTPKHLITATGQRVTLRCSPRSGDLSVYWYQQSLDQGLQFLIQYYNGEERAKGNILERFSAQQFPDLHSELNLSSLELGDSALYFCASSDRTGGNYGYTFGSGTRLTVV.

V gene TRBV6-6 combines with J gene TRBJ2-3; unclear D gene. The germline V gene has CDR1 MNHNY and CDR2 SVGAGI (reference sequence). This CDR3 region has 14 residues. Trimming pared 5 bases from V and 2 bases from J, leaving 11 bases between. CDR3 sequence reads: CASSPTSFTDTQYF. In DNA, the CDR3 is TGTGCCAGCAGTCCTACCTCGTTCACAGATACGCAGTATTTT.

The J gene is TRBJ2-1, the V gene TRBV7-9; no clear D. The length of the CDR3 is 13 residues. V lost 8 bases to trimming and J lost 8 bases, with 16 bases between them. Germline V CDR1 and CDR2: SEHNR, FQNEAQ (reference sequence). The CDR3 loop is CASCKAAWDEQFF. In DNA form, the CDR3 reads TGTGCCAGCTGTAAGGCGGCCTGGGATGAGCAGTTCTTC.

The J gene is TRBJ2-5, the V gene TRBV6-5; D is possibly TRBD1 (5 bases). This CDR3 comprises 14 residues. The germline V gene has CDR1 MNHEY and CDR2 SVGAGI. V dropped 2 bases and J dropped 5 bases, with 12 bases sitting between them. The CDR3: CASSYNPGKETQYF. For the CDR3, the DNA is TGTGCCAGCAGTTACAATCCAGGGAAGGAGACCCAGTACTTC.

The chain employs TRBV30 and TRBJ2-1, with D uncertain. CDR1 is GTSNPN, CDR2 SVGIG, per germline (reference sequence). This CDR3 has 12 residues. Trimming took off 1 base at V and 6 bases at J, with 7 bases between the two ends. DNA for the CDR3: TGTGCCTGGAGTGAAGATAGCAATGAGCAGTTCTTC. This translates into CAWSEDSNEQFF.

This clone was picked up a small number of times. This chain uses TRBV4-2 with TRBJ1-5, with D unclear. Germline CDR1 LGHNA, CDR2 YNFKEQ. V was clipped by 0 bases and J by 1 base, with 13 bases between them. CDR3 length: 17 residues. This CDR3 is CASSQDPAGWSNQPQHF. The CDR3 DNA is TGTGCCAGCAGCCAAGATCCGGCAGGCTGGAGCAATCAGCCCCAGCATTTT.

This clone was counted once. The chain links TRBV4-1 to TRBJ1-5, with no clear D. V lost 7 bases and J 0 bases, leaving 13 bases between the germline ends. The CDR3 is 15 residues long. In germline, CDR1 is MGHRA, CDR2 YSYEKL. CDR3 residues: CASTPWVNSNQPQHF. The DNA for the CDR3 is TGCGCCAGCACCCCTTGGGTGAATAGCAATCAGCCCCAGCATTTT.

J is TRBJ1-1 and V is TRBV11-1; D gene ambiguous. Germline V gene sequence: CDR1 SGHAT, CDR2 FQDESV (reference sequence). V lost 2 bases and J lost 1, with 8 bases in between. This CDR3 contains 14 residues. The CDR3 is CASSLTGRNTEAFF. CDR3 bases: TGTGCCAGCAGCTTAACGGGCAGGAACACTGAAGCTTTCTTT. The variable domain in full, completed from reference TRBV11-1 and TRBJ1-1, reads EAEVAQSPRYKITEKSQAVAFWCDPISGHATLYWYRQILGQGPELLVQFQDESVVDDSQLPKDRFSAERLKGVDSTLKIQPAELGDSAMYLCASSLTGRNTEAFFGQGTRLTVV.

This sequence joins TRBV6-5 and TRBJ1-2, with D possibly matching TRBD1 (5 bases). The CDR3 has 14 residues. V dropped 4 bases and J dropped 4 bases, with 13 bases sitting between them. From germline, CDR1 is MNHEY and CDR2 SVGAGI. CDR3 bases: TGTGCCAGCAGTTTTGGGACGGTCGGCTATGGCTACACCTTC. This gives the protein CASSFGTVGYGYTF.

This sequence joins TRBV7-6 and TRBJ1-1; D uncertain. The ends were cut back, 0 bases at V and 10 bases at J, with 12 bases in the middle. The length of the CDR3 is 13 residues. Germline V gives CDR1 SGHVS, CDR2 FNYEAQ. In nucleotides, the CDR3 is TGTGCCAGCAGCTTAGCGTCCGGCGTTGCAGCTTTCTTT. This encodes CASSLASGVAAFF.

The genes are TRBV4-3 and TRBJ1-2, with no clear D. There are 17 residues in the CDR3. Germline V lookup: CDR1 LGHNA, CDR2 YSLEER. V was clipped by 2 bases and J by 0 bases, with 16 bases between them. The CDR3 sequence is CASSQPSETDSNYGYTF. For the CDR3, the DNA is TGCGCCAGCAGCCAACCCTCGGAAACAGATTCTAACTATGGCTACACCTTC.

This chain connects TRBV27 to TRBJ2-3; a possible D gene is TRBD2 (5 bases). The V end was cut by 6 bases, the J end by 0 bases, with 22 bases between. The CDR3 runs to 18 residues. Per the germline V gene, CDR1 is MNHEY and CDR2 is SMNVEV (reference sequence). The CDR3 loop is CASSFLTLAGPSTDTQYF. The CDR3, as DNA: TGTGCCAGCAGCTTCCTCACCCTAGCAGGACCTAGCACAGATACGCAGTATTTT.

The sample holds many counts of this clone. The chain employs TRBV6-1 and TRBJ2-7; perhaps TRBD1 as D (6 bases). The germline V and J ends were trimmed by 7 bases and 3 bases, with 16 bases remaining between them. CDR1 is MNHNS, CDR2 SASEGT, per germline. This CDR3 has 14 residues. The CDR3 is CASTRRQAYYEQYF. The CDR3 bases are TGTGCCAGCACTCGTAGACAGGCGTACTACGAGCAGTACTTC.

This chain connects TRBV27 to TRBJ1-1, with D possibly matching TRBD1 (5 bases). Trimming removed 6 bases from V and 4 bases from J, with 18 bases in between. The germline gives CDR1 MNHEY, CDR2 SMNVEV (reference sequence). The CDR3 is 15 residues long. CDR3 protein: CASSPYWGTVTEAFF. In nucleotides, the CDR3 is TGTGCCAGCAGCCCTTATTGGGGGACCGTCACTGAAGCTTTCTTT.

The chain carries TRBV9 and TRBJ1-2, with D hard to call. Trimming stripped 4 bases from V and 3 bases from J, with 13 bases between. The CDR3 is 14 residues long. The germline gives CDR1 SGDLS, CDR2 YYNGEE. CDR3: CASSNLIDHYGYTF. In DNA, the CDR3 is TGTGCCAGCAGCAATTTAATAGATCACTATGGCTACACCTTC.

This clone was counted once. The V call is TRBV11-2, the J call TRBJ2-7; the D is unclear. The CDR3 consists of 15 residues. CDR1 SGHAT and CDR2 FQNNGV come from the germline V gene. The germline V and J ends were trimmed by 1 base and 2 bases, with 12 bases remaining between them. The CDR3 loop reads CASSLGLAVAYEQYF. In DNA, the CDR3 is TGTGCCAGCAGCTTAGGACTGGCGGTTGCCTACGAGCAGTACTTC.

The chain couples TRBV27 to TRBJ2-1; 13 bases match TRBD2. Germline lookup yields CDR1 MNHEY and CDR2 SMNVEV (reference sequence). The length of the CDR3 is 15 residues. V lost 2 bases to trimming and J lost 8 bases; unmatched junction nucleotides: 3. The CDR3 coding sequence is TGTGCCAGCAGTTTAGGACTAGCGGGAGCAGATGAGCAGTTCTTC. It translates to CASSLGLAGADEQFF.

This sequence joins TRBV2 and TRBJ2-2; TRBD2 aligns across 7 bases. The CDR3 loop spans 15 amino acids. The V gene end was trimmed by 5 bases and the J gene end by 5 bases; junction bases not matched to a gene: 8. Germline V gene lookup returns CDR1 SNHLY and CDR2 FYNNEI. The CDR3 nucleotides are TGTGCCAGCAGTCCCCTGGGGGAGGGGACCGGGGAGCTGTTTTTT. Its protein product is CASSPLGEGTGELFF.

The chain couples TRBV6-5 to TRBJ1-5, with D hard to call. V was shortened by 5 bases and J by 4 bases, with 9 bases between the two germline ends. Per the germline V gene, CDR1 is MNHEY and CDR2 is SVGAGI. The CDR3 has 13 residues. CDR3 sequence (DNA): TGTGCCAGCAGTCCTCAGGAGAATCAGCCCCAGCATTTT. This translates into CASSPQENQPQHF.

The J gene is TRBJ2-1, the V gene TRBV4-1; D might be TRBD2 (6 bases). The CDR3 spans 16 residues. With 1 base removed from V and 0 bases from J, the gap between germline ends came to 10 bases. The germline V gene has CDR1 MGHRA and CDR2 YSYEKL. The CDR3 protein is CASSQGRARSYNEQFF. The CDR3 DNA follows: TGCGCCAGCAGCCAAGGGAGGGCCCGCTCCTACAATGAGCAGTTCTTC.

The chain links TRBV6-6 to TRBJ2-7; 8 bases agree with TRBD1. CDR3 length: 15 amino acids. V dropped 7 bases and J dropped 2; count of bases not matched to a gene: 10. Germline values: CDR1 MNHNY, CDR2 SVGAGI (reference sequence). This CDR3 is CASKLGQDAPYEQYF. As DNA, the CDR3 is TGTGCCAGCAAGCTGGGACAGGATGCGCCCTACGAGCAGTACTTC.